This T cell receptor (beta chain) was captured by sequencing in a study of radiation and T cells in renal cell carcinoma. TCRdb's table, derived via immunoSEQ multiplex PCR, lists solely in-frame clones and lacks some. The table has approximately 23,000 clones, 47% seen once; the top ten hold under 20%. In this sample, this clone turned up many times. Its target is unknown. Treatment specified: 15 Gy SBRT to primary tumor, nephrectomy 4 weeks later. Nephrectomy followed 15 Gy stereotactic body radiation by 4 weeks. Germline lookup yields CDR1 LNHNV and CDR2 YYDKDF (reference sequence). This CDR3 has 16 residues. V was trimmed by 5 bases and J by 4 bases, leaving 18 bases between them. Whole-study results and caveats: Dominant CDR3 motifs occupied more repertoire in irradiated than control tumors.

This TCR derives from a woman aged 45-65 years with renal cell carcinoma. Sequenced material: tumor tissue, taken from a patient whose treatment included radiotherapy and nephrectomy. The chain carries TRBV15 and TRBJ1-5, with a tentative D call TRBD1 (5 bases). This CDR3 reads CATSHGGDRRNQPQHF. Written as DNA, the CDR3 is TGTGCCACCAGCCACGGGGGGGATCGAAGGAATCAGCCCCAGCATTTT.